The clone carrying this T cell receptor beta chain was seen a few times. This entry comes from a study of T-cell reconstitution after alpha-beta-depleted transplantation in children. Construction of the TCRbeta library involved unique molecular identifiers. TCRdb re-analysed the PCR reads in MiXCR, keeping a single row per CDR3 protein. The repertoire holds a few hundred thousand distinct CDR3 sequences, with 9% to 12% as singletons. CDR1 is DFQATT, CDR2 SNEGSKA, per germline (reference sequence). V was pared by 3 bases and J by 9 bases, with 15 bases between. The CDR3 covers 12 residues. The sequence derives from a human donor who donated a stem cell graft to a child with acute lymphoblastic leukemia. V usage is TRBV20-1 and J usage is TRBJ2-7; TRBD2 is a possible D gene (5 bases). The source was PBMCs from the stem cell graft donor, collected from the stem cell graft. CDR3 sequence (DNA): TGCAGTGCTAGTGCCCGCTCCCTAGCGCAGTACTTC. It is translated as CSASARSLAQYF.